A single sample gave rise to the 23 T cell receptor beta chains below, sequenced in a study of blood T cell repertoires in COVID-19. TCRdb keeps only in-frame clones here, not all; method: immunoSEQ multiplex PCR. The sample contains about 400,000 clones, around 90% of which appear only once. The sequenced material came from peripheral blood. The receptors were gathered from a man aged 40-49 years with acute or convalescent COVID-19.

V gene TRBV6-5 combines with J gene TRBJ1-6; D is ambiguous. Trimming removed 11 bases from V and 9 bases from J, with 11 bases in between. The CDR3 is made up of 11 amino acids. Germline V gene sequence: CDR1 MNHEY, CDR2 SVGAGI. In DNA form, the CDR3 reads TGTGCCGCGGGCCTTACTTCACCCCTCCACTTT. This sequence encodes CAAGLTSPLHF.

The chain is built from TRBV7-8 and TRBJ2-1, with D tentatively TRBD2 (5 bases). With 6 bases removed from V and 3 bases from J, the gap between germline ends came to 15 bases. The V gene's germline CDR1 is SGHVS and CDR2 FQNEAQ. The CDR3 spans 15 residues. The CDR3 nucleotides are TGTGCCAGCAGAATAGGACGGGGAGTCTACAATGAGCAGTTCTTC. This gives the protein CASRIGRGVYNEQFF.

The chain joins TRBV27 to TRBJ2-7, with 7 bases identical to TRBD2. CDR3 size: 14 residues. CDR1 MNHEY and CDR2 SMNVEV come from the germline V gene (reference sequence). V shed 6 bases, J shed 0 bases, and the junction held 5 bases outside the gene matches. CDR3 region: CASSRSGGSYEQYF. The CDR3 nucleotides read TGTGCCAGCAGCAGATCGGGGGGCTCCTACGAGCAGTACTTC.

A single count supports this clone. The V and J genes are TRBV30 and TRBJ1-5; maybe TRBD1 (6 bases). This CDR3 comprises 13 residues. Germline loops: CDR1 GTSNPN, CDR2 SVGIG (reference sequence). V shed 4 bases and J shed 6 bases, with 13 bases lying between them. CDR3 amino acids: CAWTRGRGQPQHF. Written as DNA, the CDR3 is TGTGCCTGGACCAGGGGAAGGGGTCAGCCCCAGCATTTT.

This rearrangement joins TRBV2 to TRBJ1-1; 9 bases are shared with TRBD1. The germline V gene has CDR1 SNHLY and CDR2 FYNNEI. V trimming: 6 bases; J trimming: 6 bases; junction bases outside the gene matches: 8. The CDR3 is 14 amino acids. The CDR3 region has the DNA TGTGCCAGCAGGGAGATGGACAGGGGATCTGAAGCTTTCTTT. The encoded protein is CASREMDRGSEAFF.

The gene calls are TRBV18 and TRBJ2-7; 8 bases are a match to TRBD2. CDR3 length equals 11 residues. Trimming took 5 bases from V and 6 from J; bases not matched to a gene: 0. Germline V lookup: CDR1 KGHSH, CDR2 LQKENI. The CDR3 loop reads CASSAGGEQYF. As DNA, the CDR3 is TGTGCCAGCTCAGCGGGAGGCGAGCAGTACTTC.

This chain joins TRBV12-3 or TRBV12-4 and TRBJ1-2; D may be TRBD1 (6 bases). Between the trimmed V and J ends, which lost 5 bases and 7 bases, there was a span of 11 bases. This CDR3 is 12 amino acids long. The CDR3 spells CASSRSRGGYTF. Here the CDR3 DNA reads TGTGCCAGCAGTAGGTCCAGGGGTGGCTACACCTTC.

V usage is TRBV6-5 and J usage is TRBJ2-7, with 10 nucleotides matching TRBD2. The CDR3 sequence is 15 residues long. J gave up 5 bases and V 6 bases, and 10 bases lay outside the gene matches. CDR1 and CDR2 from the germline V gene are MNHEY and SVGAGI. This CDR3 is CASRAKRGGPDEQYF. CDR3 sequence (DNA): TGTGCCAGCAGGGCTAAGCGGGGGGGCCCTGACGAGCAGTACTTC.

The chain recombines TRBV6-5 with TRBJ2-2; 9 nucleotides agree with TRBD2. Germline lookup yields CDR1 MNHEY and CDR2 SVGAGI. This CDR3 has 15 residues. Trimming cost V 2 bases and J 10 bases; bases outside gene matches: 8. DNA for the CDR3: TGTGCCAGCAGTTACGGAATAGCGGGAGTGGTGGAGCTGTTTTTT. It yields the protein CASSYGIAGVVELFF.

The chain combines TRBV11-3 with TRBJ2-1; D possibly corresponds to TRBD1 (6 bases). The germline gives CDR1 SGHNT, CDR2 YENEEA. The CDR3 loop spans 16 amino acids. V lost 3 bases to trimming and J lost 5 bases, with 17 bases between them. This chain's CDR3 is CASSFTGQRQDNEQFF. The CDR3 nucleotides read TGTGCCAGCAGCTTTACCGGACAGAGACAAGACAATGAGCAGTTCTTC.

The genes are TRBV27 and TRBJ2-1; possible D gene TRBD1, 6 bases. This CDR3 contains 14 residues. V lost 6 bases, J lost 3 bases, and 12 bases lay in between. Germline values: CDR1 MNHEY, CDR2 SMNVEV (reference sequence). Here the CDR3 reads CASSAGQFYNEQFF. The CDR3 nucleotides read TGTGCCAGCAGCGCCGGACAGTTCTACAATGAGCAGTTCTTC.

DNA of the CDR3: TGTGCCAGCAGTGCAAACGGGCCCGGGACATTCGGCCACGAGCAGTACTTC. Its protein product is CASSANGPGTFGHEQYF. The genes are TRBV2 and TRBJ2-7; D possibly corresponds to TRBD1 (6 bases). CDR1 and CDR2 from the germline V gene are SNHLY and FYNNEI. The CDR3 loop spans 17 amino acids. V shed 4 bases and J shed 5 bases, with 24 bases lying between them.

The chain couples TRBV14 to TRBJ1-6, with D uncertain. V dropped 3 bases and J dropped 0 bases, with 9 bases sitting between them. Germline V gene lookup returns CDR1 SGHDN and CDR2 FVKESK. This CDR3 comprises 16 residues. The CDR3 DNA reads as TGTGCCAGCAGCCACCCACAGAGCTCCTATAATTCACCCCTCCACTTT. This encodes CASSHPQSSYNSPLHF.

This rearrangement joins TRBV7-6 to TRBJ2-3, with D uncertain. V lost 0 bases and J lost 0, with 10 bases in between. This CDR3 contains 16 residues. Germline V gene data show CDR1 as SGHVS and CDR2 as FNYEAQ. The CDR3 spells CASSLARRESTDTQYF. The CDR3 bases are TGTGCCAGCAGCTTAGCCCGAAGAGAAAGCACAGATACGCAGTATTTT. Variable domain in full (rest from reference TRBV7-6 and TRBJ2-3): GAGVSQSPRYKVTKRGQDVALRCDPISGHVSLYWYRQALGQGPEFLTYFNYEAQQDKSGLPNDRFSAERPEGSISTLTIQRTEQRDSAMYRCASSLARRESTDTQYFGPGTRLTVL.

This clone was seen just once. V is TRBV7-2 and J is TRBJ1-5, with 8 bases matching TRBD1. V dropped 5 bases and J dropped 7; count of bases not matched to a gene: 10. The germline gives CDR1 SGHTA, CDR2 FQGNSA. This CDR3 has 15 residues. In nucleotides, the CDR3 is TGTGCCAGCAGCCCCCGACAGGGGACCCTACAGCCCCAGCATTTT. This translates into CASSPRQGTLQPQHF.

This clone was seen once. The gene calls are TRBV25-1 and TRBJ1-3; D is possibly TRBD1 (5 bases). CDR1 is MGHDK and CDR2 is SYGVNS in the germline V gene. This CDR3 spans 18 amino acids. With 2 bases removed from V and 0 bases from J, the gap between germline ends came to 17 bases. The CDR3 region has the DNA TGTGCCAGCAGTGAAGTCATCGACAGACACTTCTCTGGAAACACCATATATTTT. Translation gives CASSEVIDRHFSGNTIYF.

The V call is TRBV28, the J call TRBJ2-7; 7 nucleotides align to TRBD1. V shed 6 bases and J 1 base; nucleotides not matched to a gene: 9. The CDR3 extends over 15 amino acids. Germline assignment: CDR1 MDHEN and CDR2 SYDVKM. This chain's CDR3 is CASSLQGFGSYEQYF. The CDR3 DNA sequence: TGTGCCAGCAGCTTACAGGGGTTCGGATCCTACGAGCAGTACTTC.

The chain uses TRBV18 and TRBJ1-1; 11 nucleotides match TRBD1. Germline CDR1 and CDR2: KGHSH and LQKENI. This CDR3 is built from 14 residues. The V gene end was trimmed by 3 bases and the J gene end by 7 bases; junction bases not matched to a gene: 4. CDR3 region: CASSPPGQGVEAFF. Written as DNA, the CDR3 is TGTGCCAGCTCACCCCCGGGACAGGGGGTTGAAGCTTTCTTT.

In nucleotides, the CDR3 is TGCGCCAGCAGTATCCGACAGGGGAGCTATGGCTACACCTTC. Its protein product is CASSIRQGSYGYTF. The rearrangement links TRBV10-1 to TRBJ1-2, with 8 nucleotides matching TRBD1. Germline V CDR1 and CDR2: WNHNN, SYGVQD (reference sequence). V was clipped by 5 bases and J by 4 bases; unmatched bases: 6. CDR3 length: 14 residues.

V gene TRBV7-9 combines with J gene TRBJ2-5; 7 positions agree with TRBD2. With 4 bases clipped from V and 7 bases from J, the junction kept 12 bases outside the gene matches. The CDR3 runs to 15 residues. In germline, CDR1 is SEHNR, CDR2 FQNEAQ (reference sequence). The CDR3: CASSSKASGIGTQYF. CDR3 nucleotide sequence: TGTGCCAGCAGCTCCAAGGCTAGCGGAATAGGGACCCAGTACTTC.

The CDR3 DNA reads as TGTGCCAGCAAAACTCAGGGGGCAGGTAACGAGCAGTACTTC. It yields the protein CASKTQGAGNEQYF. The gene calls are TRBV28 and TRBJ2-7; TRBD1 aligns across 8 bases. The trim removed 7 bases at V and 5 bases at J, leaving 10 bases unmatched. CDR1 MDHEN and CDR2 SYDVKM come from the germline V gene. The CDR3 is made up of 14 amino acids.

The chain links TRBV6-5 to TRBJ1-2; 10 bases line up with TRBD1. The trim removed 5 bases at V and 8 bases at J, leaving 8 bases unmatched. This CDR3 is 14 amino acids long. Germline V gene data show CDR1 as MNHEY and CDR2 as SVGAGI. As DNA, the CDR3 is TGTGCCAGCAGTCCCGACAGGGGGCGACGAGGCTACACCTTC. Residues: CASSPDRGRRGYTF.

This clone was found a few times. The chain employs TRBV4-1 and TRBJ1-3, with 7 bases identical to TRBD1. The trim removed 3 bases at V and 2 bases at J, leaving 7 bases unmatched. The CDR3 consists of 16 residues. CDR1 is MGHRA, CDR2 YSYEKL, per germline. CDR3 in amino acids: CASSHRTGVAGNTIYF. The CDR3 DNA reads TGCGCCAGCAGCCACCGAACAGGGGTAGCTGGAAACACCATATATTTT.